Shown below are 5 T cell receptor beta chains from a single sample sequenced in a study of blood T cell repertoires in COVID-19. The repertoire was sequenced with immunoSEQ multiplex PCR; TCRdb's copy has only in-frame clones and lacks some. The table shows around 50,000 clones, with 88% occurring only once. The sequenced sample was peripheral blood. The receptors were gathered from a man aged 45 to 65 with active COVID-19.

This clone has a handful of counts. Written as DNA, the CDR3 is TGTGCCAGCAGGACTGGGAATTCACCCCTCCACTTT. Residues: CASRTGNSPLHF. The chain carries TRBV6-5 and TRBJ1-6; D is undetermined. Germline CDR1 and CDR2: MNHEY and SVGAGI. This CDR3 is 12 amino acids long. Trimming stripped 6 bases from V and 7 bases from J, with 7 bases between.

The sample holds one count of this clone. The CDR3 coding sequence is TGCGCCAGCAGCTTTTCGCTGGCTAGTAACGAGCAGTACTTC. Amino acids: CASSFSLASNEQYF. V gene TRBV5-1 combines with J gene TRBJ2-7; D remains unclear. Germline assignment: CDR1 SGHRS and CDR2 YFSETQ. Trimming removed 2 bases from V and 5 bases from J, with 14 bases in between. The CDR3 loop spans 14 amino acids.

The count of this clone is one. The CDR3 DNA is TGCGCCAGCAGACATATGACAGGGTTTGAAACGGTCGAGCAGTACTTC. Translating it yields CASRHMTGFETVEQYF. The chain employs TRBV5-1 and TRBJ2-7; TRBD1 matches 7 bases. Germline values: CDR1 SGHRS, CDR2 YFSETQ. Trimming took 5 bases from V and 6 from J; bases not matched to a gene: 17. The length of the CDR3 is 16 residues.

This clone was recorded a few times. The sample contains more than one DNA sequence encoding this CDR3. The chain has TRBV19 and TRBJ2-1, with TRBD2 identical over 11 bases. CDR3 size: 20 residues. V trimming: 2 bases; J trimming: 0 bases; junction bases outside the gene matches: 12. Germline V lookup: CDR1 LNHDA, CDR2 SQIVND (reference sequence). CDR3 amino acids: CASSIFGLAGGPSSYNEQFF. In DNA form, the CDR3 reads TGTGCCAGTAGTATATTTGGCCTAGCGGGAGGCCCGAGCTCCTACAATGAGCAGTTCTTC.

The chain employs TRBV19 and TRBJ2-5; TRBD1 matches at 11 bases. J gave up 5 bases and V 7 bases, and 9 bases lay outside the gene matches. There are 15 residues in the CDR3. Germline V gives CDR1 LNHDA, CDR2 SQIVND (reference sequence). Here the CDR3 DNA reads TGTGCCAGTACGACCCGGGACAGGGGGAGGGAGACCCAGTACTTC. Translated: CASTTRDRGRETQYF.